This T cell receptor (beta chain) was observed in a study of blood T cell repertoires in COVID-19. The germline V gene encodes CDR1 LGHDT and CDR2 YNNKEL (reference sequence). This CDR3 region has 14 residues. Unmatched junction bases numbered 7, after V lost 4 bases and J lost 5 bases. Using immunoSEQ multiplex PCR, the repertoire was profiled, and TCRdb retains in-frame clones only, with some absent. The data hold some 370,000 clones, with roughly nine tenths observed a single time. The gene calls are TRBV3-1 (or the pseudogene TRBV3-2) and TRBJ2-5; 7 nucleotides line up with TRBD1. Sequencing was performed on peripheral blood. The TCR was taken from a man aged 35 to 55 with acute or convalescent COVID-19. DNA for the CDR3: TGTGCCAGCAGCCCCCCGACAGGGTGGGAGACCCAGTACTTC. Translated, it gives CASSPPTGWETQYF.